This TCR beta chain was documented in a study of cytomegalovirus exposure and HLA in healthy donors. For the study at large: T cells numbering about 200 million yielded around 120 million unique TCR beta sequences in an earlier analysis. Study-wide findings and caveats: Within a later analysis, the majority of CMV-associated TCR beta chains appeared HLA-restricted. Later on, a genetic analysis was performed. It linked a missense variant in DCLRE1C with V- and J-gene trimming of TCR beta. There were some V segments, including TRBV6-2 and TRBV6-3, excluded as indistinguishable.

Details on this clone: Its antigen is unknown.

PCR involved 60 Vbeta and 13 Jbeta primers. Method: immunoSEQ multiplex PCR; TCRdb's copy keeps in-frame clones and lacks some. The sample data list some 130,000 clones. CDR1 is MNHNS and CDR2 is SASEGT in the germline V gene. This CDR3 is built from 16 residues. V shed 1 base and J 4 bases; nucleotides not matched to a gene: 6. The sample consisted of PBMCs. The genes are TRBV6-1 and TRBJ2-3; 9 bases agree with TRBD2. The sequence came from a man aged 18-30 years in good health and CMV-seronegative. CDR3 DNA sequence: TGTGCCAGCAGTGAAGTTGGCGGGAGGGGGTCAGATACGCAGTATTTT. This translates into CASSEVGGRGSDTQYF.